These T cell receptor beta chains were read from a single sample in a study of T cell repertoires in cytomegalovirus infection. TCRdb re-analysed the reads in MiXCR, keeping a single row per CDR3 protein. The table lists approximately 200,000 distinct CDR3 sequences, about 23% of them singletons. Sample: CD8+ T cells from PBMCs. All receptors derive from a human donor in good health (CMV status not recorded). Some clones in this sample may be carry-over from other donors' samples. The CDR3 runs from the conserved cysteine through the conserved F or W. D genes are given only for firm matches. A clone size is listed for some rows: how often the clone was seen (once, few, many), or a class if it is expanded.

CDR3 DNA: TGTGCCTCGACAGGGAGGACTAATTCACCCCTCCACTTT
CDR3 protein: CASTGRTNSPLHF
clone size: many
CDR3 length: 13
D gene: TRBD1
J gene: TRBJ1-6
V gene: TRBV28

CDR3 DNA: TGTGCCACCAGTGACGGACCCGGGTCCCTTCCGCAGTATTTT
CDR3 protein: CATSDGPGSLPQYF
clone size: few
CDR3 length: 14
D gene: .
J gene: TRBJ2-3
V gene: TRBV24-1

CDR3 DNA: TGCAGTGCTAGAGATGGAGGGGCGGGGGCCAGCTCCTACGAGCAGTACTTC
CDR3 protein: CSARDGGAGASSYEQYF
clone size: few
CDR3 length: 17
D gene: .
J gene: TRBJ2-7
V gene: TRBV20-1

CDR3 DNA: TGTGCCAGCAGTTTTTTCGATTCTGGAAACACCATATATTTT
CDR3 protein: CASSFFDSGNTIYF
clone size: many
CDR3 length: 14
D gene: .
J gene: TRBJ1-3
V gene: TRBV12-3/TRBV12-4

CDR3 DNA: TGTGCCAGCAGCTTAAATCCCGTCGCCTACGAGCAGTACTTC
CDR3 protein: CASSLNPVAYEQYF
clone size: many
CDR3 length: 14
D gene: .
J gene: TRBJ2-7
V gene: TRBV7-6

CDR3 DNA: TGCGCCAGCAGCCAAAGGATGCCAAGGGGTACTGAAGCTTTCTTT
CDR3 protein: CASSQRMPRGTEAFF
clone size: few
CDR3 length: 15
D gene: .
J gene: TRBJ1-1
V gene: TRBV4-1

CDR3 DNA: TGTGCCAGCAGTCCCCACTGGGGAGATACGCAGTATTTT
CDR3 protein: CASSPHWGDTQYF
clone size: many
CDR3 length: 13
D gene: .
J gene: TRBJ2-3
V gene: TRBV6-1

CDR3 DNA: TGTGCCAGCAGCTCTTTGATAGCGGGGATGTCCTACAATGAGCAGTTCTTC
CDR3 protein: CASSSLIAGMSYNEQFF
clone size: .
CDR3 length: 17
D gene: TRBD2
J gene: TRBJ2-1
V gene: TRBV7-9

CDR3 DNA: TGTGCCACCAGTGACTTTTGGGGACAGGGGGTTTATGAGCAGTTCTTC
CDR3 protein: CATSDFWGQGVYEQFF
clone size: .
CDR3 length: 16
D gene: TRBD1
J gene: TRBJ2-1
V gene: TRBV24-1

CDR3 DNA: TGTGCCAGCAGTTACTCGCCAGACAGGGCCTATGGCTACACCTTC
CDR3 protein: CASSYSPDRAYGYTF
clone size: few
CDR3 length: 15
D gene: TRBD1
J gene: TRBJ1-2
V gene: TRBV6-5

CDR3 DNA: TGTGCCAGCAGCTTATTTGGATATAACACTGAAGCTTTCTTT
CDR3 protein: CASSLFGYNTEAFF
clone size: few
CDR3 length: 14
D gene: .
J gene: TRBJ1-1
V gene: TRBV7-9

CDR3 DNA: TGTGCCAGCAGTTTAACCGACGAATCGAGCTACGAGCAGTACTTC
CDR3 protein: CASSLTDESSYEQYF
clone size: many
CDR3 length: 15
D gene: .
J gene: TRBJ2-7
V gene: TRBV12-3/TRBV12-4

CDR3 DNA: TGTGCCAGCAGCCTAACGGGACACACAGATACGCAGTATTTT
CDR3 protein: CASSLTGHTDTQYF
clone size: many
CDR3 length: 14
D gene: .
J gene: TRBJ2-3
V gene: TRBV7-8

CDR3 DNA: TGTGCCAGCAGCTCAATAGGACAGATGAACACTGAAGCTTTCTTT
CDR3 protein: CASSSIGQMNTEAFF
clone size: many
CDR3 length: 15
D gene: .
J gene: TRBJ1-1
V gene: TRBV7-2

CDR3 DNA: TGTGCCAGCATGGGTGTAGCGGGGGCCCAAGAGACCCAGTACTTC
CDR3 protein: CASMGVAGAQETQYF
clone size: .
CDR3 length: 15
D gene: TRBD2
J gene: TRBJ2-5
V gene: TRBV28

CDR3 DNA: TGTGCTAGTGGTTTTAACCCCACAGGGGGCGCTTATATTGGGAACACCGGGGAGCTGTTTTTT
CDR3 protein: CASGFNPTGGAYIGNTGELFF
clone size: few
CDR3 length: 21
D gene: TRBD1
J gene: TRBJ2-2
V gene: TRBV12-5

CDR3 DNA: TGTGCCAGCAGTTTAATAGGGCAGGACTACGAGCAGTACTTC
CDR3 protein: CASSLIGQDYEQYF
clone size: few
CDR3 length: 14
D gene: .
J gene: TRBJ2-7
V gene: TRBV12-3/TRBV12-4

CDR3 DNA: TGTGCCAGCAGCTTAGGTTCCCCGACTAGCGGGGGGCCCAGATCCTACGAGCAGTACTTC
CDR3 protein: CASSLGSPTSGGPRSYEQYF
clone size: many
CDR3 length: 20
D gene: TRBD2
J gene: TRBJ2-7
V gene: TRBV7-8

CDR3 DNA: TGTGCCAGCAGCTTAGCCTACGGGGCGGGGGGAGCCAGAGATACGCAGTATTTT
CDR3 protein: CASSLAYGAGGARDTQYF
clone size: many
CDR3 length: 18
D gene: TRBD2
J gene: TRBJ2-3
V gene: TRBV7-8

CDR3 DNA: TGTGCCAGCAGCTTAGCGGGGAAGACTAGCGGGGCCGGGGAGCTGTTTTTT
CDR3 protein: CASSLAGKTSGAGELFF
clone size: .
CDR3 length: 17
D gene: TRBD2
J gene: TRBJ2-2
V gene: TRBV7-2

CDR3 DNA: TGTGCCAGCACCATCGGTACAGAGACCCAGTACTTC
CDR3 protein: CASTIGTETQYF
clone size: few
CDR3 length: 12
D gene: .
J gene: TRBJ2-5
V gene: TRBV12-3/TRBV12-4

CDR3 DNA: TGTGCCAGCAGCCCGGACAGGGGGGATCCTAACTATGGCTACACCTTC
CDR3 protein: CASSPDRGDPNYGYTF
clone size: many
CDR3 length: 16
D gene: TRBD1
J gene: TRBJ1-2
V gene: TRBV7-9

CDR3 DNA: TGTGCCAGCAGCGAAAGCCTGGCCACATACACTGAAGCTTTCTTT
CDR3 protein: CASSESLATYTEAFF
clone size: .
CDR3 length: 15
D gene: .
J gene: TRBJ1-1
V gene: TRBV4-2

CDR3 DNA: TGCAGCGTTGAAGACGGCACAGGGTGGGACACTGAAGCTTTCTTT
CDR3 protein: CSVEDGTGWDTEAFF
clone size: few
CDR3 length: 15
D gene: .
J gene: TRBJ1-1
V gene: TRBV29-1

CDR3 DNA: TGCAGTGCTACCACCGATTTCTTACCGGGACAGGGGTGGAATGAGCAGTTCTTC
CDR3 protein: CSATTDFLPGQGWNEQFF
clone size: .
CDR3 length: 18
D gene: TRBD1
J gene: TRBJ2-1
V gene: TRBV20-1

CDR3 DNA: TGTGCCAGCAGCCATGCGGGGGGCTTTCTAGCGGGGGGCTCTACCTACAATGAGCAGTTCTTC
CDR3 protein: CASSHAGGFLAGGSTYNEQFF
clone size: .
CDR3 length: 21
D gene: TRBD2
J gene: TRBJ2-1
V gene: TRBV3-1

CDR3 DNA: TGTGCCAGCAGCTTACGACAGGGGGCCCCGAACACTGAAGCTTTCTTT
CDR3 protein: CASSLRQGAPNTEAFF
clone size: .
CDR3 length: 16
D gene: TRBD1
J gene: TRBJ1-1
V gene: TRBV7-9

CDR3 DNA: TGCAGTGCTGCGGACCGGTTTGCAGATACGCAGTATTTT
CDR3 protein: CSAADRFADTQYF
clone size: few
CDR3 length: 13
D gene: .
J gene: TRBJ2-3
V gene: TRBV20-1

CDR3 DNA: TGTGCCAGCACTCCGGGACCTAGCACAGATACGCAGTATTTT
CDR3 protein: CASTPGPSTDTQYF
clone size: .
CDR3 length: 14
D gene: .
J gene: TRBJ2-3
V gene: TRBV6-5

CDR3 DNA: TGTGCCAGCAGCTTACTAGCGGGGGGGCGAAACGAGCAGTACTTC
CDR3 protein: CASSLLAGGRNEQYF
clone size: many
CDR3 length: 15
D gene: TRBD2
J gene: TRBJ2-7
V gene: TRBV7-2

CDR3 DNA: TGCAGTGCTAGAGATGAGCGGGGGGGCTCCTACAATGAGCAGTTCTTC
CDR3 protein: CSARDERGGSYNEQFF
clone size: few
CDR3 length: 16
D gene: TRBD2
J gene: TRBJ2-1
V gene: TRBV20-1

CDR3 DNA: TGTGCCAGCAGTTTGCAGGGCGGCAAAGATGAAGCTTTCTTT
CDR3 protein: CASSLQGGKDEAFF
clone size: many
CDR3 length: 14
D gene: .
J gene: TRBJ1-1
V gene: TRBV28

CDR3 DNA: TGTGCCAGCAGCCCCCACCCTGAAAAACTGTTTTTT
CDR3 protein: CASSPHPEKLFF
clone size: .
CDR3 length: 12
D gene: .
J gene: TRBJ1-4
V gene: TRBV7-9

CDR3 DNA: TGTGCCAGCAGTTTACGCACTACCGGGACTAGGGTCACCGGGGAGCTGTTTTTT
CDR3 protein: CASSLRTTGTRVTGELFF
clone size: .
CDR3 length: 18
D gene: TRBD2
J gene: TRBJ2-2
V gene: TRBV28

CDR3 DNA: TGTGCCACCAGTAAGGGGGGGAATGAAAAACTGTTTTTT
CDR3 protein: CATSKGGNEKLFF
clone size: few
CDR3 length: 13
D gene: .
J gene: TRBJ1-4
V gene: TRBV4-2

CDR3 DNA: TGTGCCAGCAGTGATTCCCCGATCTTGGACGAGCAGTACTTC
CDR3 protein: CASSDSPILDEQYF
clone size: few
CDR3 length: 14
D gene: .
J gene: TRBJ2-7
V gene: TRBV25-1

CDR3 DNA: TGTGCCAGCAGCTTGAGGCGGAATGAGCAGTTCTTC
CDR3 protein: CASSLRRNEQFF
clone size: many
CDR3 length: 12
D gene: .
J gene: TRBJ2-1
V gene: TRBV7-9

CDR3 DNA: TGTGCCAGCAGTTTTCTCCAGGGGGCAACTAATGAAAAACTGTTTTTT
CDR3 protein: CASSFLQGATNEKLFF
clone size: few
CDR3 length: 16
D gene: TRBD1
J gene: TRBJ1-4
V gene: TRBV28

CDR3 DNA: TGCAGCTTAGTAGACCTTAGCGGGGGGGGGAATGAGCAGTTCTTC
CDR3 protein: CSLVDLSGGGNEQFF
clone size: many
CDR3 length: 15
D gene: TRBD2
J gene: TRBJ2-1
V gene: TRBV20-1

CDR3 DNA: TGTGCCAGCTATCAACCACCTAAATGGGACAGGGCTAAGTGGGACACTGAAGCTTTCTTT
CDR3 protein: CASYQPPKWDRAKWDTEAFF
clone size: once
CDR3 length: 20
D gene: TRBD1
J gene: TRBJ1-1
V gene: TRBV2

CDR3 DNA: TGTGCCAGCAGCTACCCGAGCGGGAACTCCTACAATGAGCAGTTCTTC
CDR3 protein: CASSYPSGNSYNEQFF
clone size: many
CDR3 length: 16
D gene: TRBD2
J gene: TRBJ2-1
V gene: TRBV7-9

CDR3 DNA: TGTGCCAGCAGCCTCGGTAGTCCGGATACGCAGTATTTT
CDR3 protein: CASSLGSPDTQYF
clone size: few
CDR3 length: 13
D gene: .
J gene: TRBJ2-3
V gene: TRBV5-6

CDR3 DNA: TGTGCCAGCAGTTTCTCGTTGTTAGGGGATAATGTCCAAGAGACCCAGTACTTC
CDR3 protein: CASSFSLLGDNVQETQYF
clone size: few
CDR3 length: 18
D gene: .
J gene: TRBJ2-5
V gene: TRBV28

CDR3 DNA: TGTGCCAGCAGCCCGACCAGGGGGTGGAATGAGCAGTTCTTC
CDR3 protein: CASSPTRGWNEQFF
clone size: .
CDR3 length: 14
D gene: TRBD1
J gene: TRBJ2-1
V gene: TRBV11-2

CDR3 DNA: TGCGCCAGCAGCCACGTTCAGGGTACTGAAGCTTTCTTT
CDR3 protein: CASSHVQGTEAFF
clone size: few
CDR3 length: 13
D gene: .
J gene: TRBJ1-1
V gene: TRBV4-1

CDR3 DNA: TGTGCCAGCAGCTTAGCCCAAATATACGAGCAGTACTTC
CDR3 protein: CASSLAQIYEQYF
clone size: many
CDR3 length: 13
D gene: .
J gene: TRBJ2-7
V gene: TRBV7-9